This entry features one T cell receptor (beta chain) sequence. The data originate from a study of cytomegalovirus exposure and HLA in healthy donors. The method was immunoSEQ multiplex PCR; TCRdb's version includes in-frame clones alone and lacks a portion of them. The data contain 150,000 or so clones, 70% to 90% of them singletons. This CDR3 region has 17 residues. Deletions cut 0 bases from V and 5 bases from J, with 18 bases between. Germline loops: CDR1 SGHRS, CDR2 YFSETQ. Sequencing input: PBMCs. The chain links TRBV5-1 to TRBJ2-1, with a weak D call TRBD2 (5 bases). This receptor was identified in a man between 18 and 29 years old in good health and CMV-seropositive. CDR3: CASSLELSIAYNNEQFF. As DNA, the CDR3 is TGCGCCAGCAGCTTGGAACTATCGATAGCGTACAACAATGAGCAGTTCTTC.